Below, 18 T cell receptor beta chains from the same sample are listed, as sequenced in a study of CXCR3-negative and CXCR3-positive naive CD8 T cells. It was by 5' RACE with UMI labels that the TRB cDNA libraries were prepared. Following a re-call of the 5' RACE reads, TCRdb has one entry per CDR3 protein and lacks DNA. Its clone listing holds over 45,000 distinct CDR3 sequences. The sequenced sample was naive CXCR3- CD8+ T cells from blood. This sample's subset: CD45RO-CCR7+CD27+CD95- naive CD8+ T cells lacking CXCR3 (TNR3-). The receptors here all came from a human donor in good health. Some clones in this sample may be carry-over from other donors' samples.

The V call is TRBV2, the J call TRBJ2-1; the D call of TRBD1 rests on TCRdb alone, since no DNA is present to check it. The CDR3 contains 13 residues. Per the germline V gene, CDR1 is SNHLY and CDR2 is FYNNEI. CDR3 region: CAGRQGGYNEQFF.

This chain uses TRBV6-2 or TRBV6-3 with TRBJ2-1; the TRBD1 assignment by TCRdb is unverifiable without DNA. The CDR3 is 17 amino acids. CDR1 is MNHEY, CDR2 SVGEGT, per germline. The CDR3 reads CASSYTNPGAAYNEQFF.

The CDR3 loop reads CASIPGTGGSSPLHF. The chain joins TRBV10-2 to TRBJ1-6; TCRdb picks TRBD1, but there is no DNA to check that call. The CDR3 contains 15 residues. Germline loops: CDR1 WSHSY, CDR2 SAAADI.

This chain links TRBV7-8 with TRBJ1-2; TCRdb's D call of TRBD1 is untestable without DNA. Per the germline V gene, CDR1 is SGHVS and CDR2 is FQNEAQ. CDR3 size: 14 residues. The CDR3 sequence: CASSLLEGSYGYTF. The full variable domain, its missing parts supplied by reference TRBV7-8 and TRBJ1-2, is GAGVSQSPRYKVAKRGQDVALRCDPISGHVSLFWYQQALGQGPEFLTYFQNEAQLDKSGLPSDRFFAERPEGSVSTLKIQRTQQEDSAVYLCASSLLEGSYGYTFGSGTRLTVV.

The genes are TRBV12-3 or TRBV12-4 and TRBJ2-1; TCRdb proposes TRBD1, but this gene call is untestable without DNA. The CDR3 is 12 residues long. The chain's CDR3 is CASSLVRGEQFF.

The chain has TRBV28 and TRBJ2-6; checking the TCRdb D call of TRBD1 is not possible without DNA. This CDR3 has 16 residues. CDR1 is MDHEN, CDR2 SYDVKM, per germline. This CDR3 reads CASSPGQPSGANVLTF.

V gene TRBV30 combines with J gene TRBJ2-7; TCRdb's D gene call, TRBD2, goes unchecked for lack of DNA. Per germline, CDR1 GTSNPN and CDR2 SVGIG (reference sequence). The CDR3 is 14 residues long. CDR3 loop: CAWSSTLPPLEQYF. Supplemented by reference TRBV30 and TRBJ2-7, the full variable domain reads SQTIHQWPATLVQPVGSPLSLECTVEGTSNPNLYWYRQAAGRGLQLLFYSVGIGQISSEVPQNLSASRPQDRQFILSSKKLLLSDSGFYLCAWSSTLPPLEQYFGPGTRLTVT.

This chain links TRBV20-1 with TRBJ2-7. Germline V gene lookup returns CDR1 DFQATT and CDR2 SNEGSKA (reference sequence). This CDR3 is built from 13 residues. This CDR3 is CSATDGYSYEQYF.

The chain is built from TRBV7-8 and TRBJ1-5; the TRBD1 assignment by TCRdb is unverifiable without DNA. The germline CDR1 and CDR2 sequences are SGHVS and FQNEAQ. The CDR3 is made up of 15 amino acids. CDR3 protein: CASSLWGESNQPQHF.

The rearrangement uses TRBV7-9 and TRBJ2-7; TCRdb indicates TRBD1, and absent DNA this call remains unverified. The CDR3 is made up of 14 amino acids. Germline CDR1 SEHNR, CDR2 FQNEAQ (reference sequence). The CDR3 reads CASSHRDRPYEQYF. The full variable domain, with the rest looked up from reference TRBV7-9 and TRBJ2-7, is DTGVSQNPRHKITKRGQNVTFRCDPISEHNRLYWYRQTLGQGPEFLTYFQNEAQLEKSRLLSDRFSAERPKGSFSTLEIQRTEQGDSAMYLCASSHRDRPYEQYFGPGTRLTVT.

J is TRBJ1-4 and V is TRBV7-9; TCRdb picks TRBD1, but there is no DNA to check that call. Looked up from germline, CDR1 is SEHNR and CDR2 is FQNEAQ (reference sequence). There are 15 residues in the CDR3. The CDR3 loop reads CASSLALGTGEKLFF.

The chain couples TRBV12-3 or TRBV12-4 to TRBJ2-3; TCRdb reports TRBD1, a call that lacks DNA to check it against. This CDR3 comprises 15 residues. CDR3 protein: CASTKRRGSTDTQYF.

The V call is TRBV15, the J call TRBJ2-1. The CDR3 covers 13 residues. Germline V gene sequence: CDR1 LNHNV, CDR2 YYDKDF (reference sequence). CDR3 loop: CATNSRTTNEQFF.

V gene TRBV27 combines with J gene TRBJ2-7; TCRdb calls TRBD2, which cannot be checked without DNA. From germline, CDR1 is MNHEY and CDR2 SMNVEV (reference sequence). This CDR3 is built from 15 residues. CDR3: CASSFVLAGADEQYF.

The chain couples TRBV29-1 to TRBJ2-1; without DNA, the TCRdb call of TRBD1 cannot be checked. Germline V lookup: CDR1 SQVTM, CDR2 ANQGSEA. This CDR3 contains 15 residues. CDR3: CSALEGATSYNEQFF.

CDR3: CSVGAGNYEQYF. This chain connects TRBV29-1 to TRBJ2-7; TCRdb calls TRBD1, which cannot be checked without DNA. CDR3 length equals 12 residues. Germline CDR1 reads SQVTM; CDR2 reads ANQGSEA.

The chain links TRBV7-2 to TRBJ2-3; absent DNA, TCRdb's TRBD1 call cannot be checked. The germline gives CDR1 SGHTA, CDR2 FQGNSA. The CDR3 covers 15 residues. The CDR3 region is CATTTEGRATDTQYF.

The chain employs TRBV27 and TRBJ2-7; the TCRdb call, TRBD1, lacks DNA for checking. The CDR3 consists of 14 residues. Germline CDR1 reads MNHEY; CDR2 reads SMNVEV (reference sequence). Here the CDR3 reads CASSFSEGAYEQYF.